Presented here are 28 T cell receptor beta chains from one specimen sequenced in a study of blood T cell repertoires in COVID-19. The method was immunoSEQ multiplex PCR; TCRdb's version includes in-frame clones alone and lacks a portion of them. The sample has around 130,000 clones; approximately 83% are singletons. The sample comprised peripheral blood. The source is a woman aged 50 to 60 who had recovered from COVID-19.

This CDR3 reads CAWSVRGTVGYEQYF. For the CDR3, the DNA is TGTGCCTGGAGTGTAAGGGGCACCGTGGGTTACGAGCAGTACTTC. The chain links TRBV30 to TRBJ2-7; tentatively, D is TRBD1 (5 bases). Trimming took 0 bases from V and 4 from J, leaving 16 bases between them. Germline CDR1 reads GTSNPN; CDR2 reads SVGIG (reference sequence). The CDR3 length is 15 residues.

This clone was observed a handful of times. This rearrangement joins TRBV11-3 to TRBJ2-3, with a tentative D call TRBD1 (5 bases). The CDR3 has 13 residues. Germline CDR1 SGHNT, CDR2 YENEEA. V was pared by 5 bases and J by 6 bases, with 12 bases between. CDR3 DNA sequence: TGTGCCAGCAGCCCAGGGTCGACGGATACGCAGTATTTT. Translation: CASSPGSTDTQYF. Full variable domain (rest looked up from reference TRBV11-3 and TRBJ2-3): EAGVVQSPRYKIIEKKQPVAFWCNPISGHNTLYWYLQNLGQGPELLIRYENEEAVDDSQLPKDRFSAERLKGVDSTLKIQPAELGDSAVYLCASSPGSTDTQYFGPGTRLTVL.

This rearrangement joins TRBV7-2 to TRBJ2-5; 7 bases line up with TRBD2. V was clipped by 3 bases and J by 12 bases; unmatched bases: 13. Germline CDR1 and CDR2: SGHTA and FQGNSA. The CDR3 spans 14 residues. The CDR3 reads CASSFLAVGGSEYF. In DNA form, the CDR3 reads TGTGCCAGCAGCTTCCTGGCGGTGGGGGGGTCCGAGTACTTC. The full variable domain, in which reference TRBV7-2 and TRBJ2-5 provide the parts outside the CDR3, is GAGVSQSPSNKVTEKGKDVELRCDPISGHTALYWYRQSLGQGLEFLIYFQGNSAPDKSGLPSDRFSAERTGGSVSTLTIQRTQQEDSAVYLCASSFLAVGGSEYFGPGTRLLVL.

The chain uses TRBV5-1 and TRBJ1-1; maybe TRBD1 (6 bases). The CDR3 totals 16 residues. Per germline, CDR1 SGHRS and CDR2 YFSETQ. Trimming shortened V by 4 bases and J by 1 base, and 17 bases separated the two germline ends. CDR3 protein: CASSIRGGPGNTEAFF. In DNA form, the CDR3 reads TGCGCCAGCAGCATAAGGGGGGGCCCGGGGAACACTGAAGCTTTCTTT.

This rearrangement joins TRBV9 to TRBJ2-3; D remains ambiguous. Germline assignment: CDR1 SGDLS and CDR2 YYNGEE. The CDR3 contains 16 residues. Between the trimmed V and J ends, which lost 0 bases and 2 bases, there was a span of 13 bases. The CDR3 nucleotides are TGTGCCAGCAGCGTAGAACTACGAAGGCCCACAGATACGCAGTATTTT. Protein: CASSVELRRPTDTQYF.

V usage is TRBV3-1 (or the pseudogene TRBV3-2) and J usage is TRBJ1-5; TRBD1 matches at 7 bases. Looked up from germline, CDR1 is LGHDT and CDR2 is YNNKEL (reference sequence). The CDR3 length is 13 residues. Trimming cost V 3 bases and J 6 bases; bases outside gene matches: 2. This chain's CDR3 is CASSQDRFQPQHF. The CDR3 DNA is TGTGCCAGCAGCCAGGACAGGTTTCAGCCCCAGCATTTT.

This clone was counted a few times. This chain uses TRBV7-6 with TRBJ1-6; 7 positions match TRBD1. Trimming cost V 5 bases and J 7 bases; bases outside gene matches: 14. Per germline, CDR1 SGHVS and CDR2 FNYEAQ. This CDR3 spans 17 amino acids. The CDR3 DNA is TGTGCCAGCAGCCCCTGGACAGGCCAAATGAACAATTCACCCCTCCACTTT. Translation: CASSPWTGQMNNSPLHF.

The V and J genes are TRBV7-2 and TRBJ2-3; 11 nucleotides line up with TRBD2. Germline V lookup: CDR1 SGHTA, CDR2 FQGNSA. Trimming at V came to 5 bases and at J to 3 bases, leaving 7 bases not matched to a gene. The CDR3 runs 16 residues. The CDR3 DNA reads as TGTGCCAGCAGCCCCCGACTAGCGGGGAGTACAGATACGCAGTATTTT. It codes for CASSPRLAGSTDTQYF.

The gene calls are TRBV7-9 and TRBJ2-1, with 9 bases lining up with TRBD2. V trimming: 4 bases; J trimming: 1 base; junction bases outside the gene matches: 5. Germline CDR1 is SEHNR and CDR2 is FQNEAQ (reference sequence). This CDR3 has 16 amino acids. CDR3: CASSYRGRGSYNEQFF. The CDR3 DNA follows: TGTGCCAGCAGCTATCGCGGGAGGGGTTCCTACAATGAGCAGTTCTTC.

The J gene is TRBJ1-4, the V gene TRBV14, with a possible D match to TRBD1 (6 bases). In germline, CDR1 is SGHDN, CDR2 FVKESK. The V end was cut by 8 bases, the J end by 8 bases, with 18 bases between. The CDR3 length is 14 residues. CDR3 nucleotides: TGTGCCAGCCGAAGGGGGGGAAAGGAAGAAAAACTGTTTTTT. Translation gives CASRRGGKEEKLFF.

The chain carries TRBV30 and TRBJ2-3; unclear D gene. CDR1 and CDR2 from the germline V gene are GTSNPN and SVGIG (reference sequence). CDR3 size: 13 residues. Between the trimmed V and J ends, which lost 5 bases and 0 bases, there was a span of 9 bases. The CDR3 region is CAWDSASTDTQYF. CDR3 bases: TGTGCCTGGGACTCTGCCAGCACAGATACGCAGTATTTT.

The chain carries TRBV29-1 and TRBJ2-5; D is unresolved. Germline CDR1 and CDR2: SQVTM and ANQGSEA. V lost 4 bases and J 5 bases, leaving 14 bases between the germline ends. The length of the CDR3 is 13 residues. CDR3 sequence reads: CSVATKWRETQYF. CDR3 sequence (DNA): TGCAGCGTTGCCACCAAGTGGCGGGAGACCCAGTACTTC.

This chain joins TRBV6-5 and TRBJ2-1, with D possibly matching TRBD1 (6 bases). Between the trimmed V and J ends, which lost 0 bases and 6 bases, there was a span of 9 bases. CDR3 length equals 14 residues. CDR1 is MNHEY and CDR2 is SVGAGI in the germline V gene. The CDR3 bases are TGTGCCAGCAGTTACTCGGGCAGGGGCAATGAGCAGTTCTTC. Encoded protein: CASSYSGRGNEQFF.

This clone has only a few counts. The chain is built from TRBV15 and TRBJ2-3; D gene ambiguous. The CDR3 consists of 11 residues. Germline CDR1 LNHNV, CDR2 YYDKDF (reference sequence). V dropped 6 bases and J dropped 4 bases, with 5 bases sitting between them. The CDR3 spells CATRQADTQYF. The CDR3 bases are TGTGCCACCAGGCAGGCAGATACGCAGTATTTT.

The CDR3 DNA follows: TGCGCCAGCAGCTTTAGCGCTGGAAACACCATATATTTT. It yields the protein CASSFSAGNTIYF. This rearrangement joins TRBV5-1 to TRBJ1-3; D unclear. The CDR3 consists of 13 residues. CDR1 and CDR2 from the germline V gene are SGHRS and YFSETQ. V gave up 2 bases and J gave up 2 bases, with 5 bases separating them. Full variable domain (outside the CDR3, taken from reference TRBV5-1 and TRBJ1-3): KAGVTQTPRYLIKTRGQQVTLSCSPISGHRSVSWYQQTPGQGLQFLFEYFSETQRNKGNFPGRFSGRQFSNSRSEMNVSTLELGDSALYLCASSFSAGNTIYFGEGSWLTVV.

V gene TRBV2 combines with J gene TRBJ1-6; TRBD1 agrees at 11 bases. The CDR3 has 14 amino acids. V shed 10 bases, J shed 6 bases, and the junction held 5 bases outside the gene matches. Germline CDR1 and CDR2: SNHLY and FYNNEI. This CDR3 is CATSGQGGNSPLHF. Written as DNA, the CDR3 is TGTGCCACTTCGGGACAGGGGGGTAATTCACCCCTCCACTTT.

V gene TRBV4-1 combines with J gene TRBJ1-1; D ambiguous. V was shortened by 1 base and J by 0 bases, with 9 bases between the two germline ends. The CDR3 covers 15 residues. Germline V gene sequence: CDR1 MGHRA, CDR2 YSYEKL. CDR3 bases: TGCGCCAGCAGCCAAGTCCCAGTCCTGAACACTGAAGCTTTCTTT. This codes for CASSQVPVLNTEAFF.

The CDR3, as DNA: TGCGCCAGCAGCCAAGCTCATCATACCAGATCCTACGAGCAGTACTTC. This gives the protein CASSQAHHTRSYEQYF. The chain has TRBV4-3 and TRBJ2-7; D remains unclear. CDR1 is LGHNA and CDR2 is YSLEER in the germline V gene. The CDR3 has 16 residues. V was cut by 1 base and J by 1 base, with 14 bases left in between.

The genes are TRBV5-6 and TRBJ1-3; TRBD1 is a possible D gene (5 bases). Between the trimmed V and J ends, which lost 1 base and 5 bases, there was a span of 13 bases. The CDR3 contains 15 residues. CDR1 and CDR2 from the germline V gene are SGHDT and YYEEEE. CDR3 residues: CASSLRGSWRNTIYF. The CDR3 bases are TGTGCCAGCAGCTTGAGGGGTTCTTGGAGAAACACCATATATTTT.

This clone showed up just a few times. This sequence joins TRBV5-1 and TRBJ1-6; tentative D call: TRBD1 (6 bases). Germline-derived CDR1 and CDR2 are SGHRS and YFSETQ. The V end lost 4 bases, the J end lost 5 bases, and 16 bases lay between the germline ends. CDR3 length equals 16 residues. The CDR3 DNA sequence: TGCGCCAGCAGCCAATACGGACAGCCTAATAATTCACCCCTCCACTTT. This codes for CASSQYGQPNNSPLHF.

The CDR3 nucleotides read TGTGCCAGCAGTTACGTCAGCGGACCGGAAGAGACCCAGTACTTC. Protein product: CASSYVSGPEETQYF. This chain links TRBV6-2 or TRBV6-3 with TRBJ2-5; D possibly corresponds to TRBD2 (5 bases). Trimming cost V 2 bases and J 3 bases, with 13 bases left between them. The CDR3 has 15 residues. CDR1 and CDR2 (germline): MNHEY, SVGEGT.

The V gene is TRBV5-4, the J gene TRBJ2-2, with D possibly being TRBD2 (5 bases). Trimming took 7 bases from V and 2 from J, leaving 6 bases between them. The CDR3 spans 12 residues. CDR1 and CDR2 from the germline V gene are SGHNT and YYREEE (reference sequence). CDR3 in amino acids: CASGLNTGELFF. The CDR3 coding sequence is TGTGCCAGCGGACTTAACACCGGGGAGCTGTTTTTT.

The rearrangement uses TRBV2 and TRBJ1-5, with 10 bases matching TRBD1. CDR3 length equals 15 residues. Unmatched junction bases numbered 3, after V lost 1 base and J lost 6 bases. The germline CDR1 and CDR2 sequences are SNHLY and FYNNEI. CDR3 sequence reads: CASSEDRDRGQPQHF. As DNA, the CDR3 is TGTGCCAGCAGTGAAGATAGGGACAGGGGTCAGCCCCAGCATTTT. Supplemented by reference TRBV2 and TRBJ1-5, the full variable domain reads EPEVTQTPSHQVTQMGQEVILRCVPISNHLYFYWYRQILGQKVEFLVSFYNNEISEKSEIFDDQFSVERPDGSNFTLKIRSTKLEDSAMYFCASSEDRDRGQPQHFGDGTRLSIL.

The rearrangement joins TRBV18 to TRBJ1-5; 9 positions agree with TRBD1. The CDR3 is 16 residues long. In germline, CDR1 is KGHSH, CDR2 LQKENI. J was trimmed by 1 base and V by 3 bases; bases with no gene match: 4. CDR3 amino acids: CASSPGDRASNQPQHF. CDR3 bases: TGTGCCAGCTCACCTGGGGACAGGGCCAGCAATCAGCCCCAGCATTTT.

A word on this clone: A read error may produce the germline difference seen at one junction end. The chain uses TRBV6-1 and TRBJ2-1, with 7 bases fitting TRBD1. The CDR3 covers 16 residues. Looked up from germline, CDR1 is MNHNS and CDR2 is SASEGT. CDR3 sequence: CAGSGGAGGFYNEQFF. For the CDR3, the DNA is TGTGCCGGCAGTGGTGGGGCAGGGGGATTTTACAATGAGCAGTTCTTC.

A few counts support this clone. The chain uses TRBV7-2 and TRBJ2-1; TRBD2 agrees at 13 bases. The V gene's germline CDR1 is SGHTA and CDR2 FQGNSA. The length of the CDR3 is 15 residues. The V gene end was trimmed by 5 bases and the J gene end by 7 bases; junction bases not matched to a gene: 5. CDR3 residues: CASSLMGLAGNEQFF. The CDR3 DNA follows: TGTGCCAGCAGCCTTATGGGACTAGCGGGAAATGAGCAGTTCTTC. Filled out from reference TRBV7-2 and TRBJ2-1, the complete variable domain reads GAGVSQSPSNKVTEKGKDVELRCDPISGHTALYWYRQSLGQGLEFLIYFQGNSAPDKSGLPSDRFSAERTGGSVSTLTIQRTQQEDSAVYLCASSLMGLAGNEQFFGPGTRLTVL.

The chain has TRBV5-1 and TRBJ2-2; 10 nucleotides align to TRBD2. CDR1 and CDR2 (germline): SGHRS, YFSETQ. This CDR3 is built from 16 residues. With V trimmed by 0 bases and J by 6 bases, 5 bases remained unmatched. CDR3 protein: CASSLGLAGSAGELFF. The DNA for the CDR3 is TGCGCCAGCAGCTTGGGACTAGCGGGTTCGGCCGGGGAGCTGTTTTTT.

The J gene is TRBJ2-1, the V gene TRBV11-2, with D tentatively TRBD2 (6 bases). The CDR3 is 14 amino acids. Deletions cut 3 bases from V and 8 bases from J, with 14 bases between. Germline values: CDR1 SGHAT, CDR2 FQNNGV. This chain's CDR3 is CASSFGTVRDEQFF. The CDR3 DNA reads TGTGCCAGCAGCTTTGGGACTGTAAGGGATGAGCAGTTCTTC.